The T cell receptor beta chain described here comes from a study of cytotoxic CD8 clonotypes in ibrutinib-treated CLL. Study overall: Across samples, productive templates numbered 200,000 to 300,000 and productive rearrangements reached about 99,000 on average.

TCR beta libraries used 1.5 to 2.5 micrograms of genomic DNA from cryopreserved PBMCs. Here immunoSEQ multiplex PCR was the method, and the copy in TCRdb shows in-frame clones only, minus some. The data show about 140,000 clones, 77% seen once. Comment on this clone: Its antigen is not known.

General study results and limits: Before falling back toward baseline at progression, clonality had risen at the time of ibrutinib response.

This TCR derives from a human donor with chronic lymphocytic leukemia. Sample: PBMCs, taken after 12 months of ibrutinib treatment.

The DNA of the CDR3 is TGTGCCAGCAGTCCAACGACACCTTTCTACGAGCAGTACTTC. It yields the protein CASSPTTPFYEQYF. The chain uses TRBV28 and TRBJ2-7, with unresolved D. Germline V gene sequence: CDR1 MDHEN, CDR2 SYDVKM. CDR3 size: 14 residues. The V and J ends lost 5 bases and 3 bases respectively, with 14 bases between them.